These 11 T cell receptor beta chains were all obtained from the same sample, sequenced in a study of T cells in Graves' hyperthyroidism and ophthalmopathy. TCR beta CDR3 regions were amplified from RNA. Using the HTBI primer set, a first-round RT-PCR was run on the TCR CDR3. TCRdb re-called the multiplex PCR reads through MiXCR, storing one row per CDR3 protein. The data contain 550,000 to 650,000 distinct CDR3 sequences, 13% to 15% of them singletons. The specimen sequenced was blood. The receptors stem from a middle-aged woman with Graves' hyperthyroidism.

This clonotype has ten or more counts. This chain links TRBV7-6 with TRBJ2-5; D not certain. Germline CDR1 SGHVS, CDR2 FNYEAQ. The germline V and J ends were trimmed by 5 bases and 0 bases, with 10 bases remaining between them. CDR3 size: 14 residues. CDR3 nucleotides: TGTGCCAGCAGCCCACGAGACAACCAAGAGACCCAGTACTTC. Amino acid sequence: CASSPRDNQETQYF.

This clonotype was seen ten or more times. This sequence joins TRBV13 and TRBJ2-5; 8 bases are shared with TRBD1. Germline V gene data show CDR1 as PRHDT and CDR2 as FYEKMQ (reference sequence). V lost 3 bases to trimming and J lost 4 bases; unmatched junction nucleotides: 7. This CDR3 region has 15 residues. In DNA form, the CDR3 reads TGTGCCAGCAGCTTCCGACAGGGGCAGGGAGAGACCCAGTACTTC. Its translation: CASSFRQGQGETQYF.

The V call is TRBV6-1, the J call TRBJ2-7; 10 positions agree with TRBD2. Germline CDR1 MNHNS, CDR2 SASEGT. V was pared by 5 bases and J by 3 bases, with 13 bases of the junction left unmatched. CDR3 size: 17 residues. CDR3 nucleotides: TGTGCCAGCAGTTCGGATTCGGGGCTAGCGGGAGTCTACGAGCAGTACTTC. Translation: CASSSDSGLAGVYEQYF.

This clonotype has a handful of counts. This chain uses TRBV13 with TRBJ1-3, with 10 bases identical to TRBD1. In germline, CDR1 is PRHDT, CDR2 FYEKMQ (reference sequence). The CDR3 is 14 residues long. V lost 5 bases to trimming and J lost 4 bases; unmatched junction nucleotides: 2. CDR3 in DNA: TGTGCCAGCAGCGACAGGGGGCTCGGAAACACCATATATTTT. Its translation: CASSDRGLGNTIYF.

This clonotype was detected a few times. V and J are TRBV7-8 and TRBJ1-3; D perhaps matches TRBD1 (6 bases). This CDR3 contains 15 residues. V lost 1 base to trimming and J lost 3 bases, with 10 bases between them. CDR1 is SGHVS and CDR2 is FQNEAQ in the germline V gene. CDR3 nucleotide sequence: TGTGCCAGCAGCTTAGACAGGGCGTATGGAAACACCATATATTTT. Translation gives CASSLDRAYGNTIYF.

Turning to this clonotype: A much larger clonotype is one base distant, so this may be a read error. The gene calls are TRBV5-1 and TRBJ2-3; the D call may be TRBD1 or TRBD2 (5 bases each). Germline CDR1 SGHRS, CDR2 YFSETQ. The CDR3 consists of 14 residues. CDR3 protein: CAGSRDQNTDTQYF. In nucleotides, the CDR3 is TGCGCCGGCAGTAGGGACCAAAACACAGATACGCAGTATTTT.

This clonotype came up a few times. The V call is TRBV25-1, the J call TRBJ2-7; the match to TRBD1 covers 7 bases. Germline CDR1 MGHDK, CDR2 SYGVNS. With V trimmed by 4 bases and J by 4 bases, 4 bases remained unmatched. The CDR3 extends over 13 amino acids. This chain's CDR3 is CASSGRGLYEQYF. CDR3 nucleotides: TGTGCCAGCAGTGGCAGGGGGTTATACGAGCAGTACTTC.

This clonotype was detected ten times or more. The chain employs TRBV27 and TRBJ2-7, with D maybe TRBD2 (6 bases). The CDR3 extends over 14 amino acids. Trimming left V 0 bases short and J 3 bases short, with 9 bases between. Germline CDR1 and CDR2: MNHEY and SMNVEV (reference sequence). Written as DNA, the CDR3 is TGTGCCAGCAGTTTATCTTGGCGGGACTACGAGCAGTACTTC. Amino acid sequence: CASSLSWRDYEQYF.

The chain couples TRBV29-1 to TRBJ2-1; 11 bases agree with TRBD2. This CDR3 comprises 15 residues. Trimming took 5 bases from V and 2 from J; bases not matched to a gene: 5. Germline loops: CDR1 SQVTM, CDR2 ANQGSEA. CDR3 bases: TGCAGCGTTCTTTTAGCGGGAGGGCCCTACAATGAGCAGTTCTTC. It translates to CSVLLAGGPYNEQFF.

In this sample, this clonotype turned up many times. The chain recombines TRBV6-1 with TRBJ1-2; TRBD1 matches at 10 bases. The CDR3 length is 17 residues. From germline, CDR1 is MNHNS and CDR2 SASEGT. V was clipped by 5 bases and J by 5 bases; unmatched bases: 14. CDR3 sequence reads: CASSSPGQGREEYGYTF. The DNA of the CDR3 is TGTGCCAGCAGTTCCCCGGGACAGGGGAGAGAAGAGTATGGCTACACCTTC.

This clonotype was counted many times. CDR3: CASRKRGTNTGELFF. CDR3 sequence (DNA): TGTGCCAGCAGGAAAAGGGGAACGAACACCGGGGAGCTGTTTTTT. The rearrangement links TRBV12-3 or TRBV12-4 to TRBJ2-2; TRBD1 is a possible D gene (5 bases). This CDR3 region has 15 residues. Trimming left V 6 bases short and J 0 bases short, with 11 bases between.